This TCR beta chain is from a study of blood T cell repertoires in COVID-19. Background on the study: Acute and convalescent COVID-19 specimens originated in the United States, Italy and Spain. Sources were T cells, B-cell-depleted T cells, or PBMCs; the material itself was cDNA or gDNA.

CDR3 size: 14 residues. Germline V gene sequence: CDR1 MNHEY, CDR2 SMNVEV (reference sequence). After removal of 6 bases from V and 2 bases from J, the junction contained 5 bases not matched to a gene. In the original workflow: The authors estimated nucleated cell counts from reference gene primer amplification. Clones were read by immunoSEQ multiplex PCR, and TCRdb kept only the in-frame ones, dropping some. That table supplies the V and J calls and clone size; D and trimming were determined from the DNA. The sample lists about 150,000 clones, about 85% occurring once. The chain uses TRBV27 and TRBJ2-7; 9 bases line up with TRBD1. The sequence derives from a woman between 65 and 79 years old with acute or convalescent COVID-19. Sequencing was performed on peripheral blood. CDR3 coding DNA: TGTGCCAGCAGCATACAGGGGGCGGCCTACGAGCAGTACTTC. It specifies CASSIQGAAYEQYF.